At least ten counts were recorded for the clone carrying this T cell receptor (beta chain). These data come from a study of spatial heterogeneity in lung cancer. Via MiXCR, TCRdb re-called the 5' RACE reads, giving one row per CDR3 protein. Of 30,000 to 45,000 distinct CDR3 sequences in the sample, 7.5% were seen once. V dropped 0 bases and J dropped 7; count of bases not matched to a gene: 6. The CDR3 consists of 14 residues. From germline, CDR1 is SGHTA and CDR2 FQGTGA. Sample time point: sample taken at primary tumor resection. The V call is TRBV7-3, the J call TRBJ2-7; 7 nucleotides match TRBD1. The sample consisted of PBMCs, taken at surgery. This TCR derives from a male donor with early-stage non-small cell lung cancer. The CDR3 reads CASSLTGTATEQYF. The CDR3 DNA reads as TGTGCCAGCAGCTTAACCGGGACAGCTACTGAGCAGTACTTC.